This entry lists 10 T cell receptor beta chains sequenced from one sample in a study of blood T cell repertoires in COVID-19. Assay: immunoSEQ multiplex PCR; the TCRdb copy retains only in-frame clones and omits some. In the table there are under 200,000 clones, roughly four fifths of which are singletons. The material sequenced was PBMCs or T cells enriched from blood (not recorded which). The receptors come from a man in his fifties who had recovered from COVID-19.

The V gene is TRBV2, the J gene TRBJ1-3; tentatively, D is TRBD1 (5 bases). The germline CDR1 and CDR2 sequences are SNHLY and FYNNEI. Deletions cut 2 bases from V and 2 bases from J, with 7 bases between. This CDR3 spans 14 amino acids. The CDR3 loop is CASSEQGTGNTIYF. In DNA, the CDR3 is TGTGCCAGCAGTGAACAGGGAACTGGAAACACCATATATTTT.

The J gene is TRBJ2-3, the V gene TRBV7-6; 11 bases match TRBD2. This CDR3 has 18 residues. Trimming cost V 6 bases and J 0 bases; bases outside gene matches: 11. In germline, CDR1 is SGHVS, CDR2 FNYEAQ. CDR3 region: CASSLIAGGPRSTDTQYF. As DNA, the CDR3 is TGTGCCAGCAGTCTTATAGCGGGGGGGCCTCGGAGCACAGATACGCAGTATTTT.

The V and J genes are TRBV4-3 and TRBJ1-2; 10 positions agree with TRBD1. CDR3 size: 15 residues. The germline CDR1 and CDR2 sequences are LGHNA and YSLEER. V lost 0 bases, J lost 10 bases, and 8 bases stayed unmatched. The CDR3 DNA follows: TGCGCCAGCAGCCAAGACGACAGGGGGCCCCTGGACTACACCTTC. It yields the protein CASSQDDRGPLDYTF.

The chain combines TRBV4-1 with TRBJ1-6; D not resolved. This CDR3 is 16 amino acids long. Germline values: CDR1 MGHRA, CDR2 YSYEKL. With 0 bases removed from V and 7 bases from J, the gap between germline ends came to 13 bases. The CDR3 sequence is CASSQDRPVLNSPLHF. Here the CDR3 DNA reads TGCGCCAGCAGCCAAGATAGACCGGTACTAAATTCACCCCTCCACTTT.

This rearrangement joins TRBV4-1 to TRBJ1-2, with 10 bases lining up with TRBD1. The germline V gene has CDR1 MGHRA and CDR2 YSYEKL. The CDR3 has 17 amino acids. V gave up 2 bases and J gave up 2 bases; unmatched junction bases: 8. Written as DNA, the CDR3 is TGCGCCAGCAGCCAAAGAATACCGGGACAGGGGAACTATGGCTACACCTTC. Translated, it gives CASSQRIPGQGNYGYTF.

The V call is TRBV7-2, the J call TRBJ1-6; weak D call: TRBD1 (5 bases). The CDR3 consists of 16 residues. V lost 5 bases to trimming and J lost 1 base, with 12 bases between them. Per the germline V gene, CDR1 is SGHTA and CDR2 is FQGNSA. CDR3 region: CASSPSGNSYNSPLHF. The CDR3 DNA is TGTGCCAGCAGCCCATCAGGGAATTCCTATAATTCACCCCTCCACTTT.

V and J are TRBV27 and TRBJ1-4; D not certain. CDR1 and CDR2 (germline): MNHEY, SMNVEV (reference sequence). The CDR3 spans 16 residues. V was cut by 9 bases and J by 7 bases, with 24 bases left in between. The CDR3 DNA is TGTGCCAGTAGCCATCTCCGCATATCCGGAACTGAAAAACTGTTTTTT. Translating it yields CASSHLRISGTEKLFF.

The DNA of the CDR3 is TGTGCCAGTAGTATTCGTGGTATCGCCAGGGGGCTACTTATCCCCGGGGAGCTGTTTTTT. This translates into CASSIRGIARGLLIPGELFF. The chain carries TRBV19 and TRBJ2-2, with TRBD1 matching over 8 bases. The length of the CDR3 is 20 residues. V was pared by 3 bases and J by 6 bases, with 21 bases of the junction left unmatched. Germline V gene data show CDR1 as LNHDA and CDR2 as SQIVND (reference sequence).

The V call is TRBV3-1 (or the pseudogene TRBV3-2), the J call TRBJ2-1, with D possibly TRBD1 on 5 matching bases. Looked up from germline, CDR1 is LGHDT and CDR2 is YNNKEL (reference sequence). This CDR3 has 12 residues. V lost 5 bases, J lost 15 bases, and 17 bases lay in between. The CDR3 DNA follows: TGTGCCAGCAGCGACAGTGGTACCGTACCGTTCTTC. Translation gives CASSDSGTVPFF.

The V and J genes are TRBV3-1 (or the pseudogene TRBV3-2) and TRBJ2-4, with a possible D match to TRBD2 (5 bases). This CDR3 is built from 14 residues. Germline V gene lookup returns CDR1 LGHDT and CDR2 YNNKEL (reference sequence). V was cut by 3 bases and J by 1 base, with 7 bases left in between. DNA of the CDR3: TGTGCCAGCAGCCAGGGCGGGGCCAAAAACATTCAGTACTTC. It encodes CASSQGGAKNIQYF.